This T cell receptor (beta chain) came from a study of Graves' ophthalmopathy and Graves' hyperthyroidism. Study conclusions and caveats: The model flagged ophthalmopathy progression at over 60% sensitivity and around 77% specificity.

Note on this clonotype: The antigen is not known.

Certain patients, namely those with other autoimmune diseases, uncontrolled infections, pregnancy or lactation, were excluded. Reliance was placed on clinical symptoms, serum thyroxine, TRAb, thyroid ultrasound and orbital computed tomography for diagnosis. The V end lost 3 bases, the J end lost 4 bases, and 8 bases lay between the germline ends. There are 14 residues in the CDR3. Germline V gene lookup returns CDR1 SGHRS and CDR2 YFSETQ. Transcripts of RNA were the source for amplifying TCR beta CDR3 regions. Second-round multiplex PCR came after a first-round RT-PCR that employed HTBI primers. TCRdb ran MiXCR on the multiplex PCR reads and lists one entry per CDR3 protein. The sample carries around 590,000 distinct CDR3 sequences, approximately 35% recorded once.

The chain has TRBV5-1 and TRBJ2-6; a possible D gene is TRBD1 (6 bases). Sequenced sample: peripheral blood or thyroid tissue (not recorded which). The origin of this receptor is an adult man with Graves' hyperthyroidism. The CDR3 loop reads CASSSDSGANVLTF. The CDR3 region has the DNA TGCGCCAGCAGCTCGGACAGCGGGGCCAACGTCCTGACTTTC.